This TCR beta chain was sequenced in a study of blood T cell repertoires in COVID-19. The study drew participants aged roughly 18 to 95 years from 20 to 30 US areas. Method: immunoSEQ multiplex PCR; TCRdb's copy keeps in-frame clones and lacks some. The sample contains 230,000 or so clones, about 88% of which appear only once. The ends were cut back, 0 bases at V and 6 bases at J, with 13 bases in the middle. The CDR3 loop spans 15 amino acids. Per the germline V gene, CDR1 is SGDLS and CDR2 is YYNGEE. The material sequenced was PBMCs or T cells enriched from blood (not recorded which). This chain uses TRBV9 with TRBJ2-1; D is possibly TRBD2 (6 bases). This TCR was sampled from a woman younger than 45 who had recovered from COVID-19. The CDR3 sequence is CASSVGVLATNEQFF. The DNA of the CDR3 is TGTGCCAGCAGCGTAGGCGTCCTAGCGACCAATGAGCAGTTCTTC.